This T cell receptor (beta chain) was sequenced for a study of T cells expressing NK-cell markers (dated by TCRdb to about 2020). Broadly, across the study: Fewer than ten donors provided sorted CD3+CD56+NKG2C+, CD3+CD56+NKG2C- and CD3+CD56-NKG2C+ T-cell subsets, whose TCR beta-chain repertoires were profiled. Among the eight sequenced donors, seven were HCMV-seropositive and one was HCMV-seronegative. All eight donors whose samples were sequenced were randomly selected healthy volunteers, three of them men and five women. Sequencing of the libraries produced 2 x 150 bp reads on Illumina HiSeq 2000/2500, MiSeq or NextSeq. The study at large found these results: Whether the expanded NKG2C-expressing T cell clones were specific for HCMV antigens remained unclear. In over 5 donors, the dominant CD3+CD56+NKG2C+ clonotypes were among the top 10 CD8+ clonotypes and accounted for about 1.0-7.5% of CD8+ T cells. Those dominant clonotypes were again the most abundant among CD3+CD56-NKG2C+ cells in a handful of donors, at about 28.3-65%.

The listed sequencing device is Illumina HiSeq 2000. TCR beta cDNA libraries were made by 5'RACE template switching that added a universal primer site and unique molecular identifiers. Synthesis of cDNA was primed from the TCR beta constant segment and was followed by two consecutive PCR amplification steps. Concerning the study's data processing: Reads were demultiplexed and grouped by UMI with MIGEC, and clonotypes were assembled and quantified with MiTCR. To exclude erroneous sequences, only TCR cDNA sequences supported by at least two reads were retained. The tcR package was used for downstream repertoire analysis, with clonotypes matched between fractions based on CDR3 nucleotide sequence plus V segment. VDJmatch was used to annotate antigen specificity against VDJdb, with one amino acid substitution allowed in CDR3. TCRdb reprocessed the reads and lists each CDR3 protein sequence as a single entry, with no DNA. TCRdb, not the authors, supplied the V and J calls. The sample's table lists a count of approximately 440,000 distinct CDR3 sequences. The ten most abundant clones make up over 1.1% of the sample.

To determine HCMV serostatus, a commercial ELISA kit was used to detect HCMV-specific IgG in serum. Ficoll density gradient centrifugation was used to isolate peripheral blood mononuclear cells from blood. The CDR3 runs 13 amino acids, cysteine and phenylalanine included. No DNA has been recorded. CDR1 SGHRS and CDR2 YFSETQ are derived from the germline V gene. In the case of this clonotype: Its recognized antigen is unknown.

This clonotype originated in a woman in her fifties or sixties in good health. Donor details come from another sample of the same person, matched by shared clones. The V gene is TRBV5-1 and the J gene is TRBJ2-1; the D call from TCRdb, TRBD1, cannot be confirmed without DNA. The sample consisted of blood T cells: a sorted CD56 or NKG2C T cell subset, CD4+ or CD8+ T cells, or bulk PBMC T cells (not recorded which). For the CDR3, the sequence is CASSLAGGVEQFF. Supplemented by the reference TRBV5-1 and TRBJ2-1 proteins around the CDR3, the complete variable domain is KAGVTQTPRYLIKTRGQQVTLSCSPISGHRSVSWYQQTPGQGLQFLFEYFSETQRNKGNFPGRFSGRQFSNSRSEMNVSTLELGDSALYLCASSLAGGVEQFFGPGTRLTVL.